The 4 T cell receptor beta chains below come from one sample, sequenced in a study of siplizumab effects on memory and regulatory T cells. Sequencing was performed with immunoSEQ multiplex PCR; in TCRdb, only in-frame clones are kept and a portion is missing. The sample lists 70,000 or so clones, about 90% occurring once. Input material: CD8+ T cells sorted from blood. The receptors shown here come from a human donor in good health.

The chain has TRBV27 and TRBJ2-3; TRBD1 aligns across 9 bases. Unmatched junction bases numbered 4, after V lost 4 bases and J lost 2 bases. The CDR3 sequence is 15 residues long. CDR1 and CDR2 from the germline V gene are MNHEY and SMNVEV (reference sequence). This chain's CDR3 is CASSSGQGPTDTQYF. The CDR3 DNA reads as TGTGCCAGCAGTTCGGGACAGGGACCCACAGATACGCAGTATTTT.

The chain recombines TRBV5-4 with TRBJ2-5, with D uncertain. The tail of the sequence fits TRBJ2-7 better, so the J call may be wrong. Germline CDR1 SGHNT, CDR2 YYREEE (reference sequence). This CDR3 is built from 13 residues. The CDR3 protein is CASRSTLTGEQYF. In nucleotides, the CDR3 is TGTGCCAGCAGATCGACCTTGACGGGCGAGCAGTACTTC.

On this clone: The same CDR3 also results from other DNA sequences found in this sample. The chain employs TRBV7-9 and TRBJ2-7; unclear D gene. Germline V gene lookup returns CDR1 SEHNR and CDR2 FQNEAQ (reference sequence). The V end was cut by 4 bases, the J end by 2 bases, with 3 bases between. CDR3 length: 11 amino acids. This CDR3 is CASSSTYEQYF. CDR3 sequence (DNA): TGTGCCAGCAGCTCGACCTACGAGCAGTACTTC.

This chain uses TRBV4-2 with TRBJ1-1, with D tentatively TRBD1 (6 bases). The CDR3 consists of 16 residues. V was pared by 0 bases and J by 6 bases, with 17 bases between. From germline, CDR1 is LGHNA and CDR2 YNFKEQ. DNA for the CDR3: TGTGCCAGCAGCCAAGAGGGGGCAGGCTCGGGCGCTGAAGCTTTCTTT. Its translation: CASSQEGAGSGAEAFF.